This passage covers 17 T cell receptor beta chains from one sample sequenced in a study of T cells after yellow fever vaccination. TCRdb analysed the 5' RACE reads with MiXCR anew, one entry per CDR3 protein. The sample has some 250,000 distinct CDR3 sequences, around 3.5% seen once. The material was PBMCs, obtained 15 days after the yellow fever booster vaccination. These receptors were obtained from a man younger than 35 who received the YFV17D yellow fever vaccine.

This clonotype occurred many times. The rearrangement joins TRBV9 to TRBJ2-5; 7 nucleotides agree with TRBD2. This CDR3 has 16 amino acids. Germline trimming cut 0 bases from V and 1 base from J; bases unmatched to any gene: 6. CDR1 is SGDLS, CDR2 YYNGEE, per germline. The CDR3 DNA is TGTGCCAGCAGCGTAGGGGCGGGACTACCCCAAGAGACCCAGTACTTC. Protein sequence: CASSVGAGLPQETQYF.

This clonotype has ten or more counts. The V gene is TRBV29-1, the J gene TRBJ2-7; 8 bases are a match to TRBD1. The germline gives CDR1 SQVTM, CDR2 ANQGSEA. The CDR3 has 12 residues. Trimming took 4 bases from V and 6 from J; bases not matched to a gene: 5. The CDR3: CSVGQGAREQYF. The CDR3 nucleotides read TGCAGCGTTGGGCAGGGGGCGCGCGAGCAGTACTTC.

This clonotype was seen at least ten times. The chain links TRBV20-1 to TRBJ1-5; 7 bases line up with TRBD1. J was trimmed by 9 bases and V by 1 base; bases with no gene match: 12. The CDR3 contains 15 residues. The germline gives CDR1 DFQATT, CDR2 SNEGSKA (reference sequence). Here the CDR3 reads CSARGRGGGDRPQHF. The CDR3 DNA sequence: TGCAGTGCTAGAGGACGGGGAGGGGGCGATCGGCCCCAGCATTTT.

This clonotype appeared many times. The chain has TRBV24-1 and TRBJ2-3; D might be TRBD2 (5 bases). V was shortened by 4 bases and J by 4 bases, with 8 bases between the two germline ends. The CDR3 is made up of 13 amino acids. CDR1 KGHDR and CDR2 SFDVKD come from the germline V gene. In DNA form, the CDR3 reads TGTGCCACCAGTGAAGGCGGGCCAGATACGCAGTATTTT. Its protein product is CATSEGGPDTQYF.

This clonotype appeared many times. The chain employs TRBV7-2 and TRBJ1-5; 12 bases are shared with TRBD1. Trimming at V came to 5 bases and at J to 7 bases, leaving 9 bases not matched to a gene. This CDR3 region has 16 residues. Germline CDR1 SGHTA, CDR2 FQGNSA. CDR3 sequence reads: CASSRGGTGGLQPQHF. CDR3 in DNA: TGTGCCAGCAGCCGTGGGGGGACAGGGGGCTTGCAGCCCCAGCATTTT. Filled out from reference TRBV7-2 and TRBJ1-5, the complete variable domain reads GAGVSQSPSNKVTEKGKDVELRCDPISGHTALYWYRQSLGQGLEFLIYFQGNSAPDKSGLPSDRFSAERTGGSVSTLTIQRTQQEDSAVYLCASSRGGTGGLQPQHFGDGTRLSIL.

The table lists this clonotype with many counts. V usage is TRBV12-3 or TRBV12-4 and J usage is TRBJ2-5, with D perhaps being TRBD1 or TRBD2 (6 bases each). This CDR3 is 14 amino acids long. Between the trimmed V and J ends, which lost 2 bases and 5 bases, there was a span of 12 bases. CDR3 sequence: CASSLMGGRETQYF. CDR3 bases: TGTGCCAGCAGTTTAATGGGGGGCCGGGAGACCCAGTACTTC.

Ten or more counts support this clonotype. The V and J genes are TRBV5-6 and TRBJ2-7, with D possibly called TRBD1 or TRBD2 (5 bases each). The germline V gene has CDR1 SGHDT and CDR2 YYEEEE. V was pared by 5 bases and J by 3 bases, with 12 bases between. This CDR3 is 13 amino acids long. The CDR3 DNA follows: TGTGCCAGCAGGAGACGGGACCACTACGAGCAGTACGTC. It encodes CASRRRDHYEQYV.

This clonotype was seen at least ten times. This chain uses TRBV6-6 with TRBJ1-2, with TRBD1 matching 7 bases. The V segment lost 4 bases and the J segment 2 bases; nucleotides outside the gene matches: 10. This CDR3 is 16 amino acids long. The V gene's germline CDR1 is MNHNY and CDR2 SVGAGI (reference sequence). This CDR3 reads CASSSLTGRTNYGYTF. The CDR3 DNA follows: TGTGCCAGCAGTTCCCTGACAGGGCGGACAAACTATGGCTACACCTTC.

This clonotype was recorded at least ten times. The genes are TRBV12-3 or TRBV12-4 and TRBJ2-1, with D uncertain. CDR3 length: 13 residues. V gave up 7 bases and J gave up 8 bases, with 15 bases separating them. The CDR3 DNA follows: TGTGCCAGCACTTTTGGGAATTCCGATGAGCAGTTCTTC. Translation gives CASTFGNSDEQFF.

The sample holds many counts of this clonotype. V and J are TRBV5-5 and TRBJ2-4; D is ambiguous. CDR1 and CDR2 from the germline V gene are SGHKS and YYEKEE (reference sequence). Trimming cost V 6 bases and J 1 base, with 14 bases left between them. The CDR3 runs 15 residues. The chain's CDR3 is CASTPLTGAKNIQYF. CDR3 DNA sequence: TGTGCCAGCACCCCTCTCACCGGGGCCAAAAACATTCAGTACTTC.

This clonotype was found many times. The chain links TRBV6-1 to TRBJ2-7, with 9 bases matching TRBD1. Germline V gives CDR1 MNHNS, CDR2 SASEGT. V was pared by 4 bases and J by 7 bases, with 14 bases of the junction left unmatched. The CDR3 has 16 amino acids. The CDR3 nucleotides are TGTGCCAGCAGTGGTCGCTTCGGGACAGGGTCCCGGGAGCAGTACGTC. Its translation: CASSGRFGTGSREQYV.

This clonotype was observed many times. The V gene is TRBV6-2 or TRBV6-3, the J gene TRBJ2-5, with D perhaps assigned TRBD1 or TRBD2 (5 bases each). CDR1 and CDR2 from the germline V gene are MNHEY and SVGEGT. There are 12 residues in the CDR3. Deletions cut 5 bases from V and 3 bases from J, with 7 bases between. The CDR3 sequence is CASSGTEETQYF. The CDR3 nucleotides read TGTGCCAGCAGTGGGACGGAAGAGACCCAGTACTTC.

This clonotype was recorded many times. The chain has TRBV5-4 and TRBJ2-7; the D is unclear. The CDR3 has 14 amino acids. V shed 2 bases and J shed 1 base, with 10 bases lying between them. Germline V gene lookup returns CDR1 SGHNT and CDR2 YYREEE (reference sequence). Written as DNA, the CDR3 is TGTGCCAGCAGCTTAGGCCAGGCGTCCTACGAGCAGTACTTC. Translating gives CASSLGQASYEQYF.

This clonotype was detected many times. The rearrangement links TRBV12-3 or TRBV12-4 to TRBJ2-1; D assignment may be TRBD1 or TRBD2 (5 bases each). V was trimmed by 6 bases and J by 0 bases, leaving 12 bases between them. The CDR3 has 15 amino acids. In DNA form, the CDR3 reads TGTGCCAGCAGGGGGGTCAGTTACTCCTACAATGAGCAGTTCTTC. It yields the protein CASRGVSYSYNEQFF.

This clonotype was observed many times. This chain links TRBV3-1 with TRBJ2-3; 8 bases agree with TRBD2. The germline V gene encodes CDR1 LGHDT and CDR2 YNNKEL (reference sequence). CDR3 length: 17 amino acids. V lost 5 bases, J lost 6 bases, and 16 bases stayed unmatched. CDR3 bases: TGTGCCAGCAGCTCTAATTGGGGCGGGGGGAGTCCTGATACGCAGTATTTT. It yields the protein CASSSNWGGGSPDTQYF.

This clonotype came up many times. The V gene is TRBV4-3, the J gene TRBJ2-6; D uncertain. The CDR3 loop spans 16 amino acids. Trimming shortened V by 0 bases and J by 3 bases, and 9 bases separated the two germline ends. From germline, CDR1 is LGHNA and CDR2 YSLEER. CDR3 protein: CASSQDGGFGANVLTF. Written as DNA, the CDR3 is TGCGCCAGCAGCCAAGATGGTGGGTTTGGGGCCAACGTCCTGACTTTC.

This clonotype occurred many times. The chain's CDR3 is CASSHFDQGQYF. The CDR3 DNA is TGTGCCAGCAGCCATTTTGACCAGGGGCAGTATTTT. The chain links TRBV12-3 or TRBV12-4 to TRBJ2-3, with D possibly TRBD1 on 5 matching bases. This CDR3 has 12 amino acids. The germline V and J ends were trimmed by 6 bases and 11 bases, with 15 bases remaining between them.